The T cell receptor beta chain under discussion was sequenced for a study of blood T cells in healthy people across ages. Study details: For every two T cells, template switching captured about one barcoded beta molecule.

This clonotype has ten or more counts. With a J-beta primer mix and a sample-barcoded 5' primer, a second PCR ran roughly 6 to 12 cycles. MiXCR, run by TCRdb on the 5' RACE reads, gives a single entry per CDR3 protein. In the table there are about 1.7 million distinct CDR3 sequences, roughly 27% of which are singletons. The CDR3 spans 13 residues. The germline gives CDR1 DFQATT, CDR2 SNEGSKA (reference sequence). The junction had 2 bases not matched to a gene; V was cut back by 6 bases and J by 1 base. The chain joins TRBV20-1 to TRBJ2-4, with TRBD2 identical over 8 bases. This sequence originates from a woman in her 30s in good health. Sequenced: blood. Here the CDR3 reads CSARLAAKNIQYF. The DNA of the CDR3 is TGCAGTGCAAGACTAGCGGCCAAAAACATTCAGTACTTC.